Each of the 26 T cell receptor beta chains below was sequenced from the same sample in a study of T cell clonality in common variable immunodeficiency. Clones were sequenced by immunoSEQ multiplex PCR, and TCRdb holds only the in-frame ones, with some missing. The profile covers around 34,000 clones, none occurring a single time. Sequenced material: peripheral blood mononuclear cells. These receptors came from a person aged 18 to 70 in good health.

This clone was seen repeatedly, ten times or more. Read coverage stops 3 residues before the CDR3 terminus; the germline J gene supplies the remainder. The chain links TRBV5-1 to TRBJ1-1; D is possibly TRBD1 (5 bases). The CDR3 extends over 14 amino acids. Germline V gene data show CDR1 as SGHRS and CDR2 as YFSETQ. The CDR3 sequence: CASSLDRDSDRAFF. CDR3 DNA (partial): TGCGCCAGCAGCTTGGACCGGGACTCCGATAGG.

Ten or more counts support this clone. The CDR3 is cut off 3 residues early in the read; its end comes from the germline J gene. J is TRBJ2-7 and V is TRBV28; 9 nucleotides agree with TRBD2. Germline V lookup: CDR1 MDHEN, CDR2 SYDVKM. The ends lost 10 bases at V and 3 bases at J; junction bases unmatched: 10. The length of the CDR3 is 14 residues. The sequenced CDR3 bases are TGTGCCACCAAAGGGGCTAGCGGGAACTACGAG. This sequence encodes CATKGASGNYE. The entire CDR3 is CATKGASGNYEQYF.

At least ten counts were recorded for this clone. From the germline J gene comes the end of the CDR3, since the read stops 3 residues before it. The chain combines TRBV24-1 with TRBJ1-2; possible D gene TRBD1, 6 bases. The germline CDR1 and CDR2 sequences are KGHDR and SFDVKD. CDR3 length: 14 residues. CDR3 amino acids: CASTHHGGARGYTF. The part of the CDR3 DNA that was read is TGTGCCTCTACCCACCACGGGGGGGCGCGGGGC.

This clone was recorded many times. Read coverage stops 3 residues before the CDR3 terminus; the germline J gene supplies the remainder. V and J are TRBV5-1 and TRBJ2-1, with D perhaps TRBD1 (7 bases). Germline CDR1 SGHRS, CDR2 YFSETQ. The V end lost 2 bases, the J end lost 7 bases, and 16 bases lay between the germline ends. The CDR3 consists of 15 residues. Partial CDR3 DNA: TGCGCCAGCAGCTTAAGGACAGGAGGGAGTAATGAG. As protein: CASSLRTGGSNE. The whole CDR3 region reads CASSLRTGGSNEQFF.

This clone was found many times. The read gets to within 3 residues of the CDR3 end, and the germline J gene fills in the rest. The chain carries TRBV2 and TRBJ1-5; 7 bases line up with TRBD1. The germline CDR1 and CDR2 sequences are SNHLY and FYNNEI. The CDR3 is made up of 15 amino acids. V was pared by 4 bases and J by 2 bases, with 5 bases of the junction left unmatched. CDR3 residues: CASSVTGVGNQPQHF. The DNA read from the CDR3 is TGTGCCAGCAGTGTAACAGGGGTGGGCAATCAGCCC.

This clone was picked up many times. The read stops 3 residues short of the end of the CDR3; the missing end is completed from the germline J gene. The chain joins TRBV19 to TRBJ2-6; 9 nucleotides align to TRBD1. CDR1 is LNHDA, CDR2 SQIVND, per germline (reference sequence). The trim removed 3 bases at V and 4 bases at J, leaving 7 bases unmatched. This CDR3 has 17 amino acids. CDR3 protein: CASSIGEGTGGANVLTF. Partial CDR3 DNA: TGTGCCAGTAGTATCGGGGAAGGGACAGGGGGGGCCAACGTC. The full variable domain, with the rest looked up from reference TRBV19 and TRBJ2-6, is DGGITQSPKYLFRKEGQNVTLSCEQNLNHDAMYWYRQDPGQGLRLIYYSQIVNDFQKGDIAEGYSVSREKKESFPLTVTSAQKNPTAFYLCASSIGEGTGGANVLTFGAGSRLTVL.

This clone appeared many times. The sequence runs out 3 residues before the end of the CDR3; the remainder is reconstructed from the germline J gene. The J gene is TRBJ1-3, the V gene TRBV5-1; 8 nucleotides line up with TRBD1. CDR1 and CDR2 (germline): SGHRS, YFSETQ. The ends lost 3 bases at V and 0 bases at J; junction bases unmatched: 8. CDR3 length: 17 amino acids. The CDR3 sequence is CASSSNPGQASGNTIYF. The CDR3 DNA, read in part, is TGCGCCAGCAGCTCAAACCCGGGACAGGCCTCTGGAAACACC. Drawing the rest from reference TRBV5-1 and TRBJ1-3, the complete variable domain is KAGVTQTPRYLIKTRGQQVTLSCSPISGHRSVSWYQQTPGQGLQFLFEYFSETQRNKGNFPGRFSGRQFSNSRSEMNVSTLELGDSALYLCASSSNPGQASGNTIYFGEGSWLTVV.

This clone was seen many times. Read coverage stops 3 residues before the CDR3 terminus; the germline J gene supplies the remainder. This sequence joins TRBV12-3 or TRBV12-4 and TRBJ2-2, with D possibly being TRBD1 (6 bases). This CDR3 contains 15 residues. Trimming pared 7 bases from V and 0 bases from J, leaving 12 bases between. CDR3 sequence reads: CASIPGHANTGELFF. The CDR3 DNA, read in part, is TGTGCCAGCATACCGGGACACGCGAACACCGGGGAG.

This clone occurred many times. The read ends 3 residues shy of where the CDR3 ends; the end is completed using the germline J gene. This chain connects TRBV5-6 to TRBJ2-7; D is ambiguous. V lost 2 bases to trimming and J lost 1 base, with 7 bases between them. Per germline, CDR1 SGHDT and CDR2 YYEEEE. The CDR3 runs 13 residues. The sequenced CDR3 bases are TGTGCCAGCAGCTTTCAACTGTCCTACGAG. Translation: CASSFQLSYE. The full CDR3 is CASSFQLSYEQYF.

In this sample, this clone turned up many times. The CDR3 extends 3 residues past the end of the read, so its final part is completed from the germline J gene. This chain uses TRBV19 with TRBJ2-1; 13 bases fit TRBD2. Germline V gene sequence: CDR1 LNHDA, CDR2 SQIVND (reference sequence). This CDR3 spans 15 amino acids. V lost 7 bases, J lost 8 bases, and 8 bases stayed unmatched. This CDR3 is CASNNGLAGEDEQFF. The part of the CDR3 DNA that was read is TGTGCCAGTAATAACGGACTAGCGGGAGAGGATGAG.

There are many counts of this clone. The DNA ends 3 residues before the CDR3 does, and the rest of the CDR3 is filled in from the germline J gene. V and J are TRBV7-8 and TRBJ2-2; 10 bases match TRBD2. The V and J ends lost 5 bases and 7 bases, in that order; junction bases with no gene match: 10. The CDR3 is made up of 16 amino acids. The germline V gene has CDR1 SGHVS and CDR2 FQNEAQ. The CDR3 loop is CASSTPGLAHGGELFF. CDR3 bases read: TGTGCCAGCAGCACACCGGGACTAGCGCACGGCGGGGAG.

This clone was seen at least ten times. The read comes to an end 3 residues before the CDR3 does, leaving the germline J gene to fill in the end. This sequence joins TRBV5-1 and TRBJ1-4; 7 bases are a match to TRBD1. Germline trimming cut 1 base from V and 7 bases from J; bases unmatched to any gene: 4. Germline V gene data show CDR1 as SGHRS and CDR2 as YFSETQ. This CDR3 comprises 14 residues. The part of the CDR3 DNA that was read is TGCGCCAGCAGCTTGTTGGGACAGAGTGAAAAA. This gives the protein CASSLLGQSEK. The full CDR3 protein is CASSLLGQSEKLFF.

This clone was seen many times. Coverage ceases 3 residues before the CDR3 finishes, and the germline J gene fills in the end. The chain has TRBV19 and TRBJ2-6, with 9 nucleotides matching TRBD1. V dropped 3 bases and J dropped 1; count of bases not matched to a gene: 1. The germline CDR1 and CDR2 sequences are LNHDA and SQIVND (reference sequence). There are 16 residues in the CDR3. The covered CDR3 bases are TGTGCCAGTAGTATGGGGACAGGGTCTGGGGCCAACGTC. Residues: CASSMGTGSGANV. The whole CDR3 protein reads CASSMGTGSGANVLTF.

This clone was found many times. The sequence runs out 3 residues before the end of the CDR3; the remainder is reconstructed from the germline J gene. The chain links TRBV6-9 to TRBJ2-5; either TRBD1 or TRBD2 may supply D (9 bases each). The CDR3 covers 20 residues. CDR1 is MNHGY and CDR2 is SVAAGI in the germline V gene. V was trimmed by 1 base and J by 3 bases, leaving 27 bases between them. The DNA read from the CDR3 is TGTGCCAGCAGTTATTTGCCGGTACAGGGGGCTAGCGGGAAGGAAGAGACC. Its translation: CASSYLPVQGASGKEET. The entire CDR3 protein reads CASSYLPVQGASGKEETQYF.

This clone was recorded at least ten times. From the germline J gene comes the end of the CDR3, since the read stops 3 residues before it. The V gene is TRBV5-4, the J gene TRBJ2-3, with 7 bases lining up with TRBD1. With 4 bases clipped from V and 1 base from J, the junction kept 6 bases outside the gene matches. Germline V gene lookup returns CDR1 SGHNT and CDR2 YYREEE (reference sequence). CDR3 length: 15 amino acids. CDR3 DNA, as far as it was read: TGTGCCAGCAGCGTACAGGGGATCGGCACAGATACG. Translating gives CASSVQGIGTDT. The CDR3, in full, reads CASSVQGIGTDTQYF.

This clone was recorded at least ten times. Sequencing ends 3 residues short of the CDR3 end; the germline J gene provides the rest. V is TRBV7-2 and J is TRBJ2-5; D may be TRBD2 (5 bases). Per the germline V gene, CDR1 is SGHTA and CDR2 is FQGNSA. The CDR3 is made up of 13 amino acids. Between the trimmed V and J ends, which lost 2 bases and 6 bases, there was a span of 10 bases. The DNA read from the CDR3 is TGTGCCAGCAGCTTAATCGGGGTGAAGACC. Its protein is CASSLIGVKT. In full, the CDR3 is CASSLIGVKTQYF.

This clone was seen more than once but under ten times. The sequenced fragment ends 3 residues before the CDR3 boundary, so the rest is inferred from the germline J gene. This rearrangement joins TRBV7-9 to TRBJ1-2, with a weak D call TRBD1 (5 bases). The CDR3 runs 14 residues. Germline V gene sequence: CDR1 SEHNR, CDR2 FQNEAQ (reference sequence). This CDR3 reads CASSLESRADGYTF. Partial CDR3 DNA: TGTGCCAGCAGCTTAGAATCCAGGGCAGACGGC.

This clone came up a few times. One junction end does not reproduce the germline sequence, and a read error may be involved. With the read ending 3 residues before the CDR3 end, the germline J gene is used to fill in that end. The chain recombines TRBV19 with TRBJ2-3, with 12 bases fitting TRBD2. CDR3 length equals 15 residues. Germline-derived CDR1 and CDR2 are LNHDA and SQIVND (reference sequence). CDR3 amino acids: CVSSALAGGEETQYF. The CDR3 DNA, read in part, is TGTGTCAGTAGTGCCCTAGCGGGAGGGGAAGAGACG.

In the case of this clone: The CDR3 end is not reached by the read, which stops 3 residues before it; the germline J gene fills it in. The rearrangement joins TRBV20-1 to TRBJ2-3; TRBD2 agrees at 10 bases. The germline CDR1 and CDR2 sequences are DFQATT and SNEGSKA (reference sequence). This CDR3 region has 15 residues. Unmatched junction bases numbered 12, after V lost 8 bases and J lost 4 bases. CDR3 sequence reads: CSPIASGRAADTQYF. CDR3 DNA (partial): TGCAGTCCTATTGCAAGCGGGAGGGCGGCAGATACG.

The table lists this clone with many counts. The sequence runs out 3 residues before the end of the CDR3; the remainder is reconstructed from the germline J gene. This chain joins TRBV30 and TRBJ2-3, with 10 positions matching TRBD2. The germline CDR1 and CDR2 sequences are GTSNPN and SVGIG (reference sequence). The CDR3 totals 17 residues. The V and J ends lost 0 bases and 5 bases, in that order; junction bases with no gene match: 11. CDR3 sequence: CAWSVGAGGPGIDTQYF. CDR3 bases read: TGTGCCTGGAGTGTAGGAGCGGGAGGGCCCGGTATAGATACG.

This clone has a count of ten or more. The DNA ends 3 residues before the CDR3 does, and the rest of the CDR3 is filled in from the germline J gene. The chain employs TRBV7-8 and TRBJ2-5; 10 bases match TRBD2. This CDR3 is built from 16 residues. Looked up from germline, CDR1 is SGHVS and CDR2 is FQNEAQ. V lost 1 base, J lost 5 bases, and 7 bases stayed unmatched. CDR3 protein: CASSLEIAGGRETQYF. The DNA read from the CDR3 is TGTGCCAGCAGCTTAGAGATAGCGGGGGGTCGGGAGACC.

This clone has a count of ten or more. The read is 3 residues too short to cover the CDR3 end, so that end is filled in from the germline J gene. The chain employs TRBV7-9 and TRBJ1-2; 7 bases align to TRBD1. The V gene end was trimmed by 3 bases and the J gene end by 2 bases; junction bases not matched to a gene: 6. From germline, CDR1 is SEHNR and CDR2 FQNEAQ (reference sequence). The CDR3 length is 15 residues. The covered CDR3 bases are TGTGCCAGCAGCTTCGCCTTGGGACAGAACTATGGC. This codes for CASSFALGQNYG. The full CDR3 is CASSFALGQNYGYTF. The variable domain in full, with the rest retrieved from reference TRBV7-9 and TRBJ1-2, is DTGVSQNPRHKITKRGQNVTFRCDPISEHNRLYWYRQTLGQGPEFLTYFQNEAQLEKSRLLSDRFSAERPKGSFSTLEIQRTEQGDSAMYLCASSFALGQNYGYTFGSGTRLTVV.

Many counts were recorded for this clone. The read is 3 residues too short to cover the CDR3 end, so that end is filled in from the germline J gene. The rearrangement links TRBV10-3 to TRBJ2-3; D is uncertain. V gave up 11 bases and J gave up 5 bases, with 17 bases separating them. This CDR3 is 13 amino acids long. Germline lookup yields CDR1 ENHRY and CDR2 SYGVKD. The DNA read from the CDR3 is TGTGCCCACGGCGGAGAGATTGAAGATACG. Translation: CAHGGEIEDT. The CDR3 in full is CAHGGEIEDTQYF.

As regards this clone: The read terminates 3 residues ahead of where the CDR3 ends, so the germline J gene completes it. V is TRBV19 and J is TRBJ1-1; 10 bases are shared with TRBD1. Germline V gene sequence: CDR1 LNHDA, CDR2 SQIVND (reference sequence). The trim removed 5 bases at V and 1 base at J, leaving 10 bases unmatched. This CDR3 is built from 17 residues. The part of the CDR3 DNA that was read is TGTGCCAGTAGTCGCAGACAGGGGGCACAAGGGAACACTGAA. The encoded protein is CASSRRQGAQGNTE. The full CDR3 reads CASSRRQGAQGNTEAFF.

This clone was counted ten times or more. The read halts 3 residues ahead of the CDR3 end, with the missing end drawn from the germline J gene. The chain links TRBV11-1 to TRBJ2-5; 7 bases are shared with TRBD1. Germline V gene data show CDR1 as SGHAT and CDR2 as FQDESV (reference sequence). The CDR3 has 15 amino acids. Trimming cost V 5 bases and J 2 bases; bases outside gene matches: 8. CDR3 DNA (partial): TGTGCCAGCAGCCCGGGACACAGGGGACAAGAGACC. This gives the protein CASSPGHRGQET. The CDR3 in its entirety is CASSPGHRGQETQYF.

This clone showed up just a few times. The junction differs from germline at one of its ends, possibly a read error. From the germline J gene comes the end of the CDR3, since the read stops 3 residues before it. This chain links TRBV7-9 with TRBJ2-7; D call uncertain. Per the germline V gene, CDR1 is SEHNR and CDR2 is FQNEAQ (reference sequence). The CDR3 contains 13 residues. The chain's CDR3 is CSSSLREASEQYF. CDR3 DNA (partial): TGTTCCAGCAGCTTAAGAGAGGCATCCGAG.